This is a list of T cell receptor beta chains from one sample in a study of cytomegalovirus exposure and HLA in healthy donors. TCRdb's copy holds only in-frame clones and misses some; the assay was immunoSEQ multiplex PCR. Of 200,000 or so clones listed, around nine tenths were seen once; the top ten hold approximately 1.1%. Sequenced sample: PBMCs. Receptors were obtained from a woman under 30 in good health and CMV-seronegative. Each CDR3 is given with its conserved first and last residue. D genes are given only for firm matches. Rows may omit the clone size; those that give it use once, few, many or a size class.

v_call	cdr3_length	d_call	clone_size	j_call	cdr3_aa	cdr3_nt
TRBV11-2	16	TRBD1	NA	TRBJ1-1	CASSPTLRQGMTEAFF	TGTGCCAGCAGCCCCACCCTACGACAGGGAATGACTGAAGCTTTCTTT
TRBV7-2	15	TRBD1	NA	TRBJ2-7	CASSLNWDRLYEQYF	TGTGCCAGCAGCTTAAATTGGGACAGGCTTTACGAGCAGTACTTC
TRBV29-1	14	TRBD1	NA	TRBJ1-1	CSVSISGQSVEAFF	TGCAGCGTCTCGATTTCGGGACAGAGCGTAGAAGCTTTCTTT
TRBV2	13	NA	NA	TRBJ2-1	CASSESGYNEQFF	TGTGCCAGCAGTGAAAGCGGGTACAATGAGCAGTTCTTC
TRBV2	14	TRBD2	NA	TRBJ2-7	CASGDYLSSYEQYF	TGTGCCAGCGGGGACTACCTAAGCTCCTACGAGCAGTACTTC
TRBV18	15	TRBD1	NA	TRBJ1-2	CASSLLRQGGYGYTF	TGTGCCAGCTCACTACTACGACAGGGAGGATATGGCTACACCTTC
TRBV7-9	13	NA	NA	TRBJ1-2	CASSLGGGYGYTF	TGTGCCAGCAGCTTAGGCGGAGGCTATGGCTACACCTTC
TRBV19	15	TRBD2	NA	TRBJ2-5	CASSITSGSVKTQYF	TGTGCCAGTAGTATAACTAGCGGGAGCGTGAAGACCCAGTACTTC
TRBV15	14	TRBD2	NA	TRBJ2-5	CATSMPGLAGTQYF	TGTGCCACCAGCATGCCCGGACTAGCGGGGACCCAGTACTTC
TRBV7-9	17	TRBD2	NA	TRBJ2-3	CASSNRLAGGSTDTQYF	TGTGCCAGCAGCAACCGTCTAGCGGGAGGGAGCACAGATACGCAGTATTTT
TRBV6-5	14	TRBD2	NA	TRBJ2-7	CASVGRGRKYEQYF	TGTGCCAGCGTTGGGAGGGGCCGCAAGTACGAGCAGTACTTC
TRBV19	12	NA	NA	TRBJ2-5	CASSIPPVTQYF	TGTGCCAGTAGTATCCCGCCGGTTACCCAGTACTTC
TRBV29-1	14	NA	NA	TRBJ2-1	CSVGGGLGYNEQFF	TGCAGCGTTGGAGGAGGTCTAGGATACAATGAGCAGTTCTTC
TRBV11-2	15	TRBD1	NA	TRBJ1-2	CASSSYPGTGDGYTF	TGTGCCAGCAGCTCTTACCCCGGGACAGGGGACGGCTACACCTTC
TRBV7-2	17	NA	few	TRBJ1-3	CASSLDGLGAGGNTIYF	TGTGCCAGCAGCTTAGACGGTTTGGGGGCTGGTGGAAACACCATATATTTT
TRBV10-3	16	TRBD1	NA	TRBJ2-6	CAIGGQGRSGANVLTF	TGTGCCATCGGGGGACAGGGTCGCTCCGGGGCCAACGTCCTGACTTTC
TRBV5-1	15	NA	NA	TRBJ2-2	CASSRLTDNTGELFF	TGCGCCAGCAGCCGCCTGACAGATAACACCGGGGAGCTGTTTTTT
TRBV4-1	16	TRBD1	NA	TRBJ1-2	CASSQGGTGFNYGYTF	TGCGCCAGCAGCCAAGGGGGGACAGGATTTAACTATGGCTACACCTTC
TRBV7-6	12	NA	NA	TRBJ1-2	CASSAGSYGYTF	TGTGCCAGCAGCGCCGGGTCCTATGGCTACACCTTC
TRBV19	14	NA	NA	TRBJ2-1	CASTFQGVGNEQFF	TGTGCCAGTACCTTTCAGGGTGTCGGCAATGAGCAGTTCTTC
TRBV25-1	13	TRBD1	NA	TRBJ2-1	CASRVTGIDEQFF	TGTGCCAGCAGGGTGACAGGGATCGATGAGCAGTTCTTC
TRBV2	15	TRBD2	NA	TRBJ2-2	CATRGIAGLTGELFF	TGTGCCACCAGAGGTATAGCGGGGCTCACCGGGGAGCTGTTTTTT
TRBV5-4	14	TRBD2	NA	TRBJ2-7	CASSPRLAPHEQYF	TGTGCCAGCAGCCCCCGACTAGCACCCCACGAGCAGTACTTC
TRBV14	14	NA	NA	TRBJ1-2	CASSQGRVNYGYTF	TGTGCCAGCAGCCAAGGTCGGGTGAACTATGGCTACACCTTC
TRBV13	15	TRBD2	once	TRBJ2-7	CASSLRAGVPYEQYF	TGTGCCAGCAGCTTAAGGGCGGGGGTACCCTACGAGCAGTACTTC
TRBV30	12	NA	few	TRBJ1-2	CAWSPGSYGYTF	TGTGCCTGGAGCCCCGGGAGTTATGGCTACACCTTC
TRBV28	13	NA	once	TRBJ2-1	CASRPTGNNEQFF	TGTGCCAGCAGGCCCACAGGGAACAATGAGCAGTTCTTC
TRBV19	17	TRBD2	NA	TRBJ2-5	CASTRGGTSGNQETQYF	TGTGCCAGTACCCGCGGTGGGACTAGCGGGAACCAAGAGACCCAGTACTTC
TRBV27	17	TRBD2	once	TRBJ2-7	CASSLSRRGRNTYEQYF	TGTGCCAGCAGTTTATCCCGGCGCGGGAGGAATACCTACGAGCAGTACTTC
TRBV5-4	13	NA	few	TRBJ1-2	CASSFRGSYGYTF	TGTGCCAGCAGCTTTAGGGGTAGCTATGGCTACACCTTC
TRBV30	14	TRBD1	NA	TRBJ2-1	CAWSRGQEWNEQFF	TGTGCCTGGAGTAGAGGACAGGAATGGAATGAGCAGTTCTTC
TRBV11-2	15	NA	NA	TRBJ2-5	CASSFASATKETQYF	TGTGCCAGCAGCTTTGCTAGCGCCACCAAAGAGACCCAGTACTTC
TRBV6-1	14	NA	NA	TRBJ2-3	CASTERRYTDTQYF	TGTGCCAGCACCGAACGTCGGTACACAGATACGCAGTATTTT
TRBV7-9	17	TRBD1	NA	TRBJ2-1	CASSPTGDRGGYNEQFF	TGTGCCAGCAGCCCAACCGGGGACAGGGGAGGGTACAATGAGCAGTTCTTC
TRBV10-1	12	TRBD1	NA	TRBJ2-7	CASSPGQGRQYF	TGCGCCAGCAGTCCGGGACAGGGGAGGCAGTACTTC
TRBV11-3	15	NA	NA	TRBJ2-6	CASSPGGPGANVLTF	TGTGCCAGCAGCCCCGGGGGTCCTGGGGCCAACGTCCTGACTTTC
TRBV2	15	TRBD2	NA	TRBJ2-5	CASSGLAGGKETQYF	TGTGCCAGCAGTGGACTAGCGGGAGGCAAAGAGACCCAGTACTTC
TRBV7-9	15	TRBD2	few	TRBJ2-7	CASSLGTSASYEQYF	TGTGCCAGCAGCTTGGGGACTAGTGCGTCCTACGAGCAGTACTTC
TRBV5-1	14	NA	NA	TRBJ1-2	CASSWGQVYYGYTF	TGCGCCAGCAGCTGGGGGCAGGTATACTATGGCTACACCTTC
TRBV18	16	TRBD2	NA	TRBJ2-5	CASSPGLAGGSETQYF	TGTGCCAGCTCACCGGGACTAGCGGGAGGGTCGGAGACCCAGTACTTC
TRBV5-1	15	NA	NA	TRBJ1-2	CASSVNTGSNYGYTF	TGCGCCAGCAGCGTGAATACAGGGTCCAACTATGGCTACACCTTC
TRBV10-3	16	TRBD1	NA	TRBJ1-2	CAISDPSRGRIYGYTF	TGTGCCATCAGTGACCCCAGCAGGGGGCGGATCTATGGCTACACCTTC
TRBV18	14	NA	NA	TRBJ2-5	CASSPEGNRETQYF	TGTGCCAGCTCCCCAGAGGGAAACCGCGAGACCCAGTACTTC
TRBV11-3	14	TRBD2	NA	TRBJ2-7	CASSSGLAGDEQYF	TGTGCCAGCAGCTCGGGACTAGCGGGAGACGAGCAGTACTTC
TRBV14	12	TRBD2	once	TRBJ2-7	CASSSGAYEQYF	TGTGCCAGCAGCAGCGGGGCCTACGAGCAGTACTTC
TRBV21-1	13	NA	few	TRBJ2-7	CASGSSGAYEQYF	TGTGCCAGCGGCTCCTCAGGGGCCTACGAGCAGTACTTC
TRBV5-1	14	TRBD1	NA	TRBJ2-1	CASRGQGAYNEQFF	TGCGCCAGCAGAGGGCAGGGGGCTTACAATGAGCAGTTCTTC
TRBV28	17	NA	NA	TRBJ1-6	CASSFPGVRSYNSPLHF	TGTGCCAGCAGTTTTCCAGGGGTCAGGTCCTATAATTCACCCCTCCACTTT
TRBV27	14	TRBD1	NA	TRBJ1-1	CASNFRGRITEAFF	TGTGCCAGCAATTTCAGGGGGCGGATCACTGAAGCTTTCTTT